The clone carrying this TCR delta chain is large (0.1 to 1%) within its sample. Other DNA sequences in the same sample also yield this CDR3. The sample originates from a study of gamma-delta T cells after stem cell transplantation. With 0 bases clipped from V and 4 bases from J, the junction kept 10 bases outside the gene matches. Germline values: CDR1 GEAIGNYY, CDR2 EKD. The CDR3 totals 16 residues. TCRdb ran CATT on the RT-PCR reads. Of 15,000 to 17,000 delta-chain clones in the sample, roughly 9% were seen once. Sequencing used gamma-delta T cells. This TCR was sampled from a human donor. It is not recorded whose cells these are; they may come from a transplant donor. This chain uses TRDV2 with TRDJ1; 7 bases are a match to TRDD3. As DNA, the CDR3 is TGTGCCTGTGACACCGTAGGGGATAGTATGGGCGATAAACTCATCTTT. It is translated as CACDTVGDSMGDKLIF.